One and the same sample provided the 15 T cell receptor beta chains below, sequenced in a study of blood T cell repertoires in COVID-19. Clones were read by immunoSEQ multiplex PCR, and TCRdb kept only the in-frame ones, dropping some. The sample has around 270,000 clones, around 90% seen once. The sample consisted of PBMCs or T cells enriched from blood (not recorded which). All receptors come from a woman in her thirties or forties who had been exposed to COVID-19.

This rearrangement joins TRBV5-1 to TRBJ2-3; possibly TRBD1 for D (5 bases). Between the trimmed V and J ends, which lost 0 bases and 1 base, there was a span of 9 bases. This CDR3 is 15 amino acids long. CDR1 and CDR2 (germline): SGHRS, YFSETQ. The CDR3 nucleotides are TGCGCCAGCAGCTTGGTGGGGCAGGGCACAGATACGCAGTATTTT. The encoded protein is CASSLVGQGTDTQYF. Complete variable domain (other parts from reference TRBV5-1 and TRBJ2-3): KAGVTQTPRYLIKTRGQQVTLSCSPISGHRSVSWYQQTPGQGLQFLFEYFSETQRNKGNFPGRFSGRQFSNSRSEMNVSTLELGDSALYLCASSLVGQGTDTQYFGPGTRLTVL.

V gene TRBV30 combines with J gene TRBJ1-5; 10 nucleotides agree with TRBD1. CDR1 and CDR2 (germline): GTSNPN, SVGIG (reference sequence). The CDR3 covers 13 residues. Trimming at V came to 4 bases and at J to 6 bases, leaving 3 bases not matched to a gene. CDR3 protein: CAWNRQGAQPQHF. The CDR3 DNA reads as TGTGCCTGGAACCGACAGGGGGCTCAGCCCCAGCATTTT.

CDR3 region: CASRGASGPNEQFF. The CDR3 coding sequence is TGTGCCAGCAGGGGCGCTAGCGGACCGAATGAGCAGTTCTTC. The gene calls are TRBV6-4 and TRBJ2-1; 7 bases match TRBD2. The CDR3 contains 14 residues. Germline V gives CDR1 MRHNA, CDR2 SNTAGT. The trim removed 6 bases at V and 7 bases at J, leaving 9 bases unmatched.

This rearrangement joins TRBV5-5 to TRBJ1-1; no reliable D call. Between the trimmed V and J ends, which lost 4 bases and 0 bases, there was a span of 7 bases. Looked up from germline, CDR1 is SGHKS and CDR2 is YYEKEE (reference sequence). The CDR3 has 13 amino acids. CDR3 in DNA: TGTGCCAGCAGCCGGACTCTGAACACTGAAGCTTTCTTT. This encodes CASSRTLNTEAFF.

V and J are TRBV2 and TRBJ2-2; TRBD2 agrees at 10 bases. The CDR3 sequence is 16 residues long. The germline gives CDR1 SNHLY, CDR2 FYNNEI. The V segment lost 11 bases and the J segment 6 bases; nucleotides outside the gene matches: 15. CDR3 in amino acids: CAGGTGTSVSAGELFF. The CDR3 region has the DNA TGTGCCGGAGGTACCGGGACTAGCGTCAGCGCCGGGGAGCTGTTTTTT.

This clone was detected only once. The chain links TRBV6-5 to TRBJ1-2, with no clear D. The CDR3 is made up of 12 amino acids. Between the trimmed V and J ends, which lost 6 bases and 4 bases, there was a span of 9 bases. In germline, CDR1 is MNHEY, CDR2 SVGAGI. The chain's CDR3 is CASSVSGYGYTF. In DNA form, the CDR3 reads TGTGCCAGCAGCGTCTCGGGCTATGGCTACACCTTC.

In DNA form, the CDR3 reads TGCGCCAGCAGCCAAGGACAGGCCTACTACAATCAGCCCCAGCATTTT. This codes for CASSQGQAYYNQPQHF. V and J are TRBV4-1 and TRBJ1-5; perhaps TRBD1 as D (6 bases). Trimming left V 1 base short and J 3 bases short, with 13 bases between. The V gene's germline CDR1 is MGHRA and CDR2 YSYEKL. This CDR3 is built from 16 residues.

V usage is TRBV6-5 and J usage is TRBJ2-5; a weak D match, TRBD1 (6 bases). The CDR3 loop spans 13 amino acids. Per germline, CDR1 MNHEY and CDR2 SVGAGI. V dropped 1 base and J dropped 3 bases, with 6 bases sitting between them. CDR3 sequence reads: CASSYYREETQYF. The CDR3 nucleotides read TGTGCCAGCAGTTACTACAGGGAAGAGACCCAGTACTTC.

The CDR3 nucleotides read TGTGCCAGCAGCTTGGGGCCGGGACTAGCAGGGTCAGATACGCAGTATTTT. Amino acid sequence: CASSLGPGLAGSDTQYF. The J gene is TRBJ2-3, the V gene TRBV5-4, with 9 bases identical to TRBD2. Germline CDR1 reads SGHNT; CDR2 reads YYREEE (reference sequence). This CDR3 is 17 amino acids long. Trimming removed 0 bases from V and 4 bases from J; junction bases left unmatched: 9.

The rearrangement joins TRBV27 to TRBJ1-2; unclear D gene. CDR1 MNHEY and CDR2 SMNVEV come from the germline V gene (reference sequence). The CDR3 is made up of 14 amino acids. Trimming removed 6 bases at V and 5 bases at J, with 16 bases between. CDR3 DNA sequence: TGTGCCAGCAGCATCAGCCAAGGAGGGTATGGCTACACCTTC. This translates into CASSISQGGYGYTF.

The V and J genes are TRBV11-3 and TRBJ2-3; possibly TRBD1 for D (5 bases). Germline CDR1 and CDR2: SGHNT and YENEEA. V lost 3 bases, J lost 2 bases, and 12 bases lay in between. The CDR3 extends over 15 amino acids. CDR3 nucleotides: TGTGCCAGCAGCTTTTCCCAGGGTCTCACAGATACGCAGTATTTT. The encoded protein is CASSFSQGLTDTQYF. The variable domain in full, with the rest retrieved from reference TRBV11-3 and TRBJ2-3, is EAGVVQSPRYKIIEKKQPVAFWCNPISGHNTLYWYLQNLGQGPELLIRYENEEAVDDSQLPKDRFSAERLKGVDSTLKIQPAELGDSAVYLCASSFSQGLTDTQYFGPGTRLTVL.

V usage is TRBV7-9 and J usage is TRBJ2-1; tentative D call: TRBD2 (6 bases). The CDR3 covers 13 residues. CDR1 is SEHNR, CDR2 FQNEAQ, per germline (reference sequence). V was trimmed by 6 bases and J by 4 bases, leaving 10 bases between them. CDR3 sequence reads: CASRWEAYNEQFF. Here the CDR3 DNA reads TGTGCCAGCAGGTGGGAGGCATACAATGAGCAGTTCTTC.

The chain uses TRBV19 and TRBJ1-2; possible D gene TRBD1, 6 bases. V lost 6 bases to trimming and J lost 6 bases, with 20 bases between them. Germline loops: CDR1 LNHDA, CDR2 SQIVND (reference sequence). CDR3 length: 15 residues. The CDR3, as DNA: TGTGCCAGTAGCAATATAGAGGCGGACAGAGATGGCTACACCTTC. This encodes CASSNIEADRDGYTF.

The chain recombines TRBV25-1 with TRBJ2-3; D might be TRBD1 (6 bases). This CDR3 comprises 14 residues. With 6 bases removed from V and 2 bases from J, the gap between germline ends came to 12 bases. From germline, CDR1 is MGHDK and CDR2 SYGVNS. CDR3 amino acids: CASSQWDNTDTQYF. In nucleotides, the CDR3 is TGTGCCAGCAGCCAGTGGGACAACACAGATACGCAGTATTTT.

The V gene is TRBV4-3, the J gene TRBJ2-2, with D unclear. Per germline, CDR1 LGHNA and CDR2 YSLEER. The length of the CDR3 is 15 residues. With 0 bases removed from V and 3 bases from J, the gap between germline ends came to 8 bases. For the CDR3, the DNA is TGCGCCAGCAGCCAAGACAGGTACCACACCGGGGAGCTGTTTTTT. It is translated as CASSQDRYHTGELFF.